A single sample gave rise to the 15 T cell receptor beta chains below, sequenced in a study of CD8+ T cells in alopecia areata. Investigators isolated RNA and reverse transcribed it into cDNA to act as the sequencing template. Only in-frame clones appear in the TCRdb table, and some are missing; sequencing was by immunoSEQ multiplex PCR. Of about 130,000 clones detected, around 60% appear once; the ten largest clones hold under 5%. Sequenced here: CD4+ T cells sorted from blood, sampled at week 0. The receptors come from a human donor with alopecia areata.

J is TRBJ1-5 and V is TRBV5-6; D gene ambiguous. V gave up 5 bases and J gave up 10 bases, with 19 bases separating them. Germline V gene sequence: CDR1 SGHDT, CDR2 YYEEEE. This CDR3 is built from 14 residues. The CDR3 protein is CASSLMEGLGPQHF. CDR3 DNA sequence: TGTGCCAGCAGTTTGATGGAGGGATTAGGACCCCAGCATTTT.

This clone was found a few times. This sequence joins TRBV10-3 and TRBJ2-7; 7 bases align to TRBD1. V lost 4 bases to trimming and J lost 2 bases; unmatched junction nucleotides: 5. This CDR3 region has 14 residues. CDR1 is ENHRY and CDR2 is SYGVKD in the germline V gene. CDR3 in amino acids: CAISGYRGPYEQYF. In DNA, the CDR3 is TGTGCCATCAGTGGTTACAGGGGTCCCTACGAGCAGTACTTC.

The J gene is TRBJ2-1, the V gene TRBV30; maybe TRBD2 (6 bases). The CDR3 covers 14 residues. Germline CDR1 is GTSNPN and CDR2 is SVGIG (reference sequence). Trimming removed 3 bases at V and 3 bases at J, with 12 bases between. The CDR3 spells CAWSRAGSYNEQFF. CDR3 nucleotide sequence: TGTGCCTGGAGCCGGGCGGGAAGCTACAATGAGCAGTTCTTC.

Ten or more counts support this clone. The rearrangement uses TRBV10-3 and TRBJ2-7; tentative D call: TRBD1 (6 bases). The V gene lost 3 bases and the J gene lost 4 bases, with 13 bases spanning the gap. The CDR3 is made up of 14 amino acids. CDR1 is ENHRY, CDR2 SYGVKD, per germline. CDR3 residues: CAISEFRGDYEQYF. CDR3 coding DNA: TGTGCCATCAGTGAATTCAGGGGAGATTACGAGCAGTACTTC.

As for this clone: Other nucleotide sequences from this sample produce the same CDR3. The CDR3 bases are TGCAGCGCGACACCGCAAGAGACCCAGTACTTC. Amino acid sequence: CSATPQETQYF. This chain joins TRBV20-1 and TRBJ2-5; the D is unclear. CDR1 DFQATT and CDR2 SNEGSKA come from the germline V gene (reference sequence). The CDR3 length is 11 residues.

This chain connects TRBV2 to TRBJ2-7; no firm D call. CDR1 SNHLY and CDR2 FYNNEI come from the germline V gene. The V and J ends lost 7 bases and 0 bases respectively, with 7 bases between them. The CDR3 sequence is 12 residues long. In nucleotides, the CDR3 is TGTGCCAGCACCACAGCCTCCTACGAGCAGTACTTC. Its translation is CASTTASYEQYF.

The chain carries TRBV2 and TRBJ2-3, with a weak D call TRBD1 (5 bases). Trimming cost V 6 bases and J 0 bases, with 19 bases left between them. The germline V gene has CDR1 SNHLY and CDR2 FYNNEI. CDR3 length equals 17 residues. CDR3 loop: CASRKEALAGSTDTQYF. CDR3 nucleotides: TGTGCCAGCAGGAAAGAAGCATTGGCAGGGAGCACAGATACGCAGTATTTT.

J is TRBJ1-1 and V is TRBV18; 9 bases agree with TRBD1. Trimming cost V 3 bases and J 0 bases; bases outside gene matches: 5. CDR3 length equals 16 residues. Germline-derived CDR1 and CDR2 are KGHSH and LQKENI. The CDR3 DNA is TGTGCCAGCTCACCGGCTCGGGACAGGGTGAACACTGAAGCTTTCTTT. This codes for CASSPARDRVNTEAFF.

The chain's CDR3 is CASSPRDGRDTDTQYF. The CDR3 DNA is TGTGCCAGCAGCCCTCGTGACGGGAGAGACACAGATACGCAGTATTTT. V is TRBV5-4 and J is TRBJ2-3; D possibly corresponds to TRBD2 (6 bases). Trimming took 4 bases from V and 2 from J, leaving 17 bases between them. CDR1 is SGHNT and CDR2 is YYREEE in the germline V gene (reference sequence). CDR3 length: 16 residues.

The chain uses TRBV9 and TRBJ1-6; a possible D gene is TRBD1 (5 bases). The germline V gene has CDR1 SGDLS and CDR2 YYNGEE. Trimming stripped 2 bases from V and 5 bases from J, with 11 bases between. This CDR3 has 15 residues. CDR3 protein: CASSVLQGDNSPLHF. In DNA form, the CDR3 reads TGTGCCAGCAGCGTTCTTCAGGGCGATAATTCACCCCTCCACTTT.

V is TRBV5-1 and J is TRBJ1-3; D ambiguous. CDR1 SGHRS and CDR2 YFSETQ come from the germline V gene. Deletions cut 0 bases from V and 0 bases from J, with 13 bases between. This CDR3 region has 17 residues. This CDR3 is CASSLGPGSISGNTIYF. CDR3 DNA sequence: TGCGCCAGCAGCTTGGGTCCCGGATCCATCTCTGGAAACACCATATATTTT. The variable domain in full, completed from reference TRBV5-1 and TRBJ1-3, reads KAGVTQTPRYLIKTRGQQVTLSCSPISGHRSVSWYQQTPGQGLQFLFEYFSETQRNKGNFPGRFSGRQFSNSRSEMNVSTLELGDSALYLCASSLGPGSISGNTIYFGEGSWLTVV.

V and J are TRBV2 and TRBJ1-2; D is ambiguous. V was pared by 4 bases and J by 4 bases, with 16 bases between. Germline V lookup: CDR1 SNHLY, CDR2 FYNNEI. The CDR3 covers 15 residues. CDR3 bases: TGTGCCAGCAGTGCGACTCGGGAATCGGGCTATGGCTACACCTTC. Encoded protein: CASSATRESGYGYTF. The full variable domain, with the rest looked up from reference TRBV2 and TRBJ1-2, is EPEVTQTPSHQVTQMGQEVILRCVPISNHLYFYWYRQILGQKVEFLVSFYNNEISEKSEIFDDQFSVERPDGSNFTLKIRSTKLEDSAMYFCASSATRESGYGYTFGSGTRLTVV.

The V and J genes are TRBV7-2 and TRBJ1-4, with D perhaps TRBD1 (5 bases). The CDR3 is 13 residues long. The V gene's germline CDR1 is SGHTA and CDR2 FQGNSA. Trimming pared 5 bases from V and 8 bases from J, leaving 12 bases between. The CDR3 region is CASSRGEGEKLFF. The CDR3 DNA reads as TGTGCCAGCAGCCGAGGGGAAGGGGAAAAACTGTTTTTT.

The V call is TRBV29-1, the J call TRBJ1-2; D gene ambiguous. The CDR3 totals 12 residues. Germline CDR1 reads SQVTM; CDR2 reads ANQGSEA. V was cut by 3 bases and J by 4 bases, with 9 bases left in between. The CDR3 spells CSVDSGFYGYTF. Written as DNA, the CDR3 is TGCAGCGTTGATTCGGGTTTCTATGGCTACACCTTC.

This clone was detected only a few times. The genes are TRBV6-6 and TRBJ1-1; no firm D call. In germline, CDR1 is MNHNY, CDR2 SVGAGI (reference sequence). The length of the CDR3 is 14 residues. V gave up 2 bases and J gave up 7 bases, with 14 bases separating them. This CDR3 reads CASSYPGQQGEAFF. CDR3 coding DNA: TGTGCCAGCAGTTACCCCGGGCAGCAAGGTGAAGCTTTCTTT.